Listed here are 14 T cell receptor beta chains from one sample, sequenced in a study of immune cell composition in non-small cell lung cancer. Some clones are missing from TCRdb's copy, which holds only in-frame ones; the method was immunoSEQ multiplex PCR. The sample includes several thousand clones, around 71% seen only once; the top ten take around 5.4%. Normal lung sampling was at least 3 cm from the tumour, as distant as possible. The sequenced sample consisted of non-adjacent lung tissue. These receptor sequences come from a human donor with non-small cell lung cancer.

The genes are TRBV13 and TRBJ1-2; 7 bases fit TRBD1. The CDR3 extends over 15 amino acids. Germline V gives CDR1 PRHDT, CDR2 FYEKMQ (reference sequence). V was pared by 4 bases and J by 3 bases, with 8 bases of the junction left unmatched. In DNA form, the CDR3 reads TGTGCCAGCAGCTCAAGGGGGACAGTTTACTATGGCTACACCTTC. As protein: CASSSRGTVYYGYTF.

The CDR3 bases are TGTGCCAGCAGCGCCACAGGGTCCAGGGATTCACCCCTCCACTTT. It yields the protein CASSATGSRDSPLHF. This chain joins TRBV9 and TRBJ1-6; TRBD1 might be the D (6 bases). The CDR3 spans 15 residues. The ends were cut back, 3 bases at V and 8 bases at J, with 15 bases in the middle. Germline-derived CDR1 and CDR2 are SGDLS and YYNGEE.

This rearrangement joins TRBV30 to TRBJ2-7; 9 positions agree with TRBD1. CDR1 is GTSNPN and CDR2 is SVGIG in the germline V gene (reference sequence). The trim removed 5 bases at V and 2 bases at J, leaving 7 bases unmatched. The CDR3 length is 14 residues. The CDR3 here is CAWRPRQGAYEQYF. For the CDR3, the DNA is TGTGCCTGGCGTCCGCGACAGGGGGCCTACGAGCAGTACTTC.

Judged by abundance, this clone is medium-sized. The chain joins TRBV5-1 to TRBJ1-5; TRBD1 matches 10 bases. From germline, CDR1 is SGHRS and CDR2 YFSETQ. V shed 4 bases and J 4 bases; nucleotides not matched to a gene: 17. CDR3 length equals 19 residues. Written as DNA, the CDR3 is TGCGCCAGCAGCGGACGACAGGGGGCGTTTGGGATAGAGAATCAGCCCCAGCATTTT. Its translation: CASSGRQGAFGIENQPQHF.

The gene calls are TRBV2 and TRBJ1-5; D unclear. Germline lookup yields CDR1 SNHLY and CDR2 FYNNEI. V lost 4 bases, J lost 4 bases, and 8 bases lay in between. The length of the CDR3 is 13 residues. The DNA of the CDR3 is TGTGCCAGCAGTGTCAGTGTTAATCAGCCCCAGCATTTT. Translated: CASSVSVNQPQHF.

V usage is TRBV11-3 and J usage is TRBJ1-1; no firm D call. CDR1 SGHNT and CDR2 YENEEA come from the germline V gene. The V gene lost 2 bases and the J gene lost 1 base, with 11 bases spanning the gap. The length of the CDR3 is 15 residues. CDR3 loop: CASSLHSAGNTEAFF. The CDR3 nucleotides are TGTGCCAGCAGCTTACATTCAGCGGGGAACACTGAAGCTTTCTTT.

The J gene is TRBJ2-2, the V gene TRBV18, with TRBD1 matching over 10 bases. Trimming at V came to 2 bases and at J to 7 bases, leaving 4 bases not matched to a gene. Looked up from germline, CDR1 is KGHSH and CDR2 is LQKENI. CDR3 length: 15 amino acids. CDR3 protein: CASSPTGQGVGELFF. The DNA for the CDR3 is TGTGCCAGCTCACCAACCGGACAGGGGGTCGGGGAGCTGTTTTTT.

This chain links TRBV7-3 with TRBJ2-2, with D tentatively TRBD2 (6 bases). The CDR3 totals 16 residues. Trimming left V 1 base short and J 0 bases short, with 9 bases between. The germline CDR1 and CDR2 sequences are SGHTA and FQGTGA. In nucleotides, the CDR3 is TGTGCCAGCAGCTTAAACGGGGGAACGAACACCGGGGAGCTGTTTTTT. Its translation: CASSLNGGTNTGELFF.

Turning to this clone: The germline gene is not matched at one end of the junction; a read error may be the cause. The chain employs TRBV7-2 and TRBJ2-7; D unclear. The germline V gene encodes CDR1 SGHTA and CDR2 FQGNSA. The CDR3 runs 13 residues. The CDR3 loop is CASSFSWQALVDF. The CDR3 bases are TGTGCCAGCAGCTTTTCTTGGCAGGCCCTCGTGGACTTC.

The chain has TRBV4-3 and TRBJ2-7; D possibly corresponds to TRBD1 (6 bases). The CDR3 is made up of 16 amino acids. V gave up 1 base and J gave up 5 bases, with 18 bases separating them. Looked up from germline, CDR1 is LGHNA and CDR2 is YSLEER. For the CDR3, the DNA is TGCGCCAGCAGCCAAGGAATCGGGACAAGGGACGACGAGCAGTACTTC. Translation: CASSQGIGTRDDEQYF.

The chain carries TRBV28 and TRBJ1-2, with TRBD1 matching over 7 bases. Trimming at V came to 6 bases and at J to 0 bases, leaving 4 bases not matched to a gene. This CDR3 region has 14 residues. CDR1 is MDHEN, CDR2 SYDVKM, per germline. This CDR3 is CASRGTASNYGYTF. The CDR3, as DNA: TGTGCCAGCAGAGGGACAGCTTCTAACTATGGCTACACCTTC.

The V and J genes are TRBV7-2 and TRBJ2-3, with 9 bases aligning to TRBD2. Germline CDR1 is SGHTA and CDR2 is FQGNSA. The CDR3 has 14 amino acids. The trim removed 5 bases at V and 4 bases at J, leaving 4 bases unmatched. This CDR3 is CASSRGLASDTQYF. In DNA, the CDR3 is TGTGCCAGCAGCAGGGGACTAGCATCAGATACGCAGTATTTT. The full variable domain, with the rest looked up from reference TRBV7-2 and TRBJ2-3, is GAGVSQSPSNKVTEKGKDVELRCDPISGHTALYWYRQSLGQGLEFLIYFQGNSAPDKSGLPSDRFSAERTGGSVSTLTIQRTQQEDSAVYLCASSRGLASDTQYFGPGTRLTVL.

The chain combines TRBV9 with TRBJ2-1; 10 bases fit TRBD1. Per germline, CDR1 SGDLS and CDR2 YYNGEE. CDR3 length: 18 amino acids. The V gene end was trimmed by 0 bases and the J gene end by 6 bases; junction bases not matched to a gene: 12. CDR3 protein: CASSVDPLRDRGGNEQFF. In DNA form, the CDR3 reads TGTGCCAGCAGCGTAGATCCCCTCCGGGACAGGGGTGGCAATGAGCAGTTCTTC.

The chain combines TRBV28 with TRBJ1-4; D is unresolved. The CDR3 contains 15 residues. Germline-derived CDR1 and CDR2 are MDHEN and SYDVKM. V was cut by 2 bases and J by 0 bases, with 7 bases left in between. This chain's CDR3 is CASSLAGATNEKLFF. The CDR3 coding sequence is TGTGCCAGCAGTTTAGCGGGAGCAACTAATGAAAAACTGTTTTTT.